Presented here are 28 T cell receptor beta chains from one specimen sequenced in a study of blood T cell repertoires in COVID-19. The data were produced by immunoSEQ multiplex PCR, yet TCRdb's version contains in-frame clones alone and is incomplete. The sample consists of under 200,000 clones, roughly four fifths of them appearing once. The source material was peripheral blood. These receptors were collected from a human donor in a cohort sampled during active COVID-19.

This chain connects TRBV27 to TRBJ2-7; a possible D gene is TRBD2 (6 bases). With 3 bases removed from V and 2 bases from J, the gap between germline ends came to 8 bases. Per the germline V gene, CDR1 is MNHEY and CDR2 is SMNVEV (reference sequence). This CDR3 comprises 13 residues. The CDR3 reads CASSLPGAYEQYF. CDR3 in DNA: TGTGCCAGCAGTTTGCCGGGGGCCTACGAGCAGTACTTC.

This chain connects TRBV10-3 to TRBJ1-1; D is uncertain. Germline loops: CDR1 ENHRY, CDR2 SYGVKD. CDR3 size: 14 residues. V was trimmed by 4 bases and J by 1 base, leaving 10 bases between them. CDR3 residues: CAISVSTKNTEAFF. CDR3 DNA sequence: TGTGCCATCAGTGTGAGCACGAAGAACACTGAAGCTTTCTTT.

The chain couples TRBV19 to TRBJ1-3; D is undetermined. Germline V gene data show CDR1 as LNHDA and CDR2 as SQIVND (reference sequence). This CDR3 is 13 amino acids long. V was cut by 6 bases and J by 4 bases, with 10 bases left in between. CDR3 protein: CASSPAAGNTIYF. CDR3 bases: TGTGCCAGTAGCCCGGCAGCGGGAAACACCATATATTTT.

The chain couples TRBV9 to TRBJ1-4, with TRBD1 identical over 7 bases. Germline CDR1 reads SGDLS; CDR2 reads YYNGEE. J gave up 10 bases and V 3 bases, and 12 bases lay outside the gene matches. The CDR3 extends over 15 amino acids. CDR3 nucleotide sequence: TGTGCCAGCAGCGCCCCGGGACAGCGTAACCCAAAACTGTTTTTT. Its protein product is CASSAPGQRNPKLFF.

The genes are TRBV5-4 and TRBJ2-5; no clear D. The germline V gene encodes CDR1 SGHNT and CDR2 YYREEE (reference sequence). The CDR3 runs to 14 residues. Trimming took off 5 bases at V and 2 bases at J, with 13 bases between the two ends. The CDR3 sequence: CASRKMTPQETQYF. The CDR3 DNA sequence: TGTGCCAGCAGAAAAATGACACCGCAAGAGACCCAGTACTTC.

This clone was counted once. This chain joins TRBV18 and TRBJ2-7; TRBD1 matches 7 bases. Losses at the gene ends were 3 bases for V and 7 bases for J; bases not matched to a gene: 6. The CDR3 length is 13 residues. Per germline, CDR1 KGHSH and CDR2 LQKENI. CDR3 in amino acids: CASSPDRLWEQYF. The CDR3 bases are TGTGCCAGCTCACCGGACAGGTTGTGGGAGCAGTACTTC.

The CDR3 here is CASSFGAVNEQFF. The CDR3, as DNA: TGTGCCAGCAGCTTTGGAGCGGTTAATGAGCAGTTCTTC. The chain has TRBV7-2 and TRBJ2-1; the D gene is possibly TRBD2 (5 bases). CDR3 length: 13 amino acids. The germline V gene has CDR1 SGHTA and CDR2 FQGNSA. Trimming removed 3 bases at V and 7 bases at J, with 10 bases between.

The chain combines TRBV11-2 with TRBJ2-7; 11 nucleotides agree with TRBD2. The CDR3 has 15 residues. Germline lookup yields CDR1 SGHAT and CDR2 FQNNGV. J gave up 6 bases and V 5 bases, and 9 bases lay outside the gene matches. The CDR3 coding sequence is TGTGCCAGCAGCCAAGATATAGCGGGGGGGCGCGAGCAGTACTTC. Its protein is CASSQDIAGGREQYF. Drawing the rest from reference TRBV11-2 and TRBJ2-7, the complete variable domain is EAGVAQSPRYKIIEKRQSVAFWCNPISGHATLYWYQQILGQGPKLLIQFQNNGVVDDSQLPKDRFSAERLKGVDSTLKIQPAKLEDSAVYLCASSQDIAGGREQYFGPGTRLTVT.

The V gene is TRBV24-1, the J gene TRBJ1-4, with 9 bases that match TRBD1. The CDR3 is 15 amino acids. Losses at the gene ends were 2 bases for V and 6 bases for J; bases not matched to a gene: 3. Germline CDR1 KGHDR, CDR2 SFDVKD. For the CDR3, the DNA is TGTGCCACCAGTGATTCCGGGACAGGGTATGAAAAACTGTTTTTT. Translation: CATSDSGTGYEKLFF.

The chain couples TRBV11-2 to TRBJ2-1; 7 nucleotides align to TRBD1. V trimming: 5 bases; J trimming: 1 base; junction bases outside the gene matches: 8. Germline CDR1 and CDR2: SGHAT and FQNNGV. The CDR3 totals 16 residues. CDR3 in amino acids: CASSKTGERSYNEQFF. CDR3 bases: TGTGCCAGCAGCAAAACAGGGGAAAGGTCCTACAATGAGCAGTTCTTC.

The gene calls are TRBV7-8 and TRBJ1-3; D gene uncertain. V lost 5 bases to trimming and J lost 0 bases, with 5 bases between them. CDR3 length: 13 residues. CDR1 and CDR2 from the germline V gene are SGHVS and FQNEAQ. Here the CDR3 reads CASSRSSGNTIYF. For the CDR3, the DNA is TGTGCCAGCAGCCGGAGCTCTGGAAACACCATATATTTT.

The chain recombines TRBV25-1 with TRBJ1-2, with D maybe TRBD1 (6 bases). V lost 1 base to trimming and J lost 2 bases, with 14 bases between them. The V gene's germline CDR1 is MGHDK and CDR2 SYGVNS. CDR3 size: 16 residues. CDR3 nucleotide sequence: TGTGCCAGCAGTGAATTCAGACAGGACTCCAACTATGGCTACACCTTC. Its protein product is CASSEFRQDSNYGYTF.

The rearrangement links TRBV19 to TRBJ2-5; no reliable D call. The V and J ends lost 3 bases and 5 bases respectively, with 4 bases between them. The CDR3 is 11 amino acids. Germline V lookup: CDR1 LNHDA, CDR2 SQIVND (reference sequence). The CDR3 sequence: CASSIQETQYF. The CDR3 DNA reads TGTGCCAGTAGTATCCAGGAGACCCAGTACTTC. Filled out from reference TRBV19 and TRBJ2-5, the complete variable domain reads DGGITQSPKYLFRKEGQNVTLSCEQNLNHDAMYWYRQDPGQGLRLIYYSQIVNDFQKGDIAEGYSVSREKKESFPLTVTSAQKNPTAFYLCASSIQETQYFGPGTRLLVL.

The chain uses TRBV4-1 and TRBJ2-5; maybe TRBD2 (6 bases). Looked up from germline, CDR1 is MGHRA and CDR2 is YSYEKL. Trimming stripped 3 bases from V and 1 base from J, with 15 bases between. The CDR3 runs to 16 residues. CDR3 sequence reads: CASSHLLAPLQETQYF. CDR3 DNA sequence: TGCGCCAGCAGCCACTTACTAGCCCCCCTCCAAGAGACCCAGTACTTC.

The V gene is TRBV27, the J gene TRBJ2-7; 9 bases line up with TRBD1. The CDR3 extends over 15 amino acids. The germline V gene has CDR1 MNHEY and CDR2 SMNVEV (reference sequence). V lost 6 bases and J lost 0; bases outside the gene matches: 6. The CDR3 protein is CASRTPGQGSYEQYF. Written as DNA, the CDR3 is TGTGCCAGCAGAACCCCGGGACAGGGCTCCTACGAGCAGTACTTC.

V gene TRBV18 combines with J gene TRBJ2-3; D may be TRBD1 (5 bases). CDR1 is KGHSH and CDR2 is LQKENI in the germline V gene. V was trimmed by 5 bases and J by 1 base, leaving 7 bases between them. The CDR3 is 13 residues long. The CDR3 protein is CASSATGTDTQYF. CDR3 nucleotide sequence: TGTGCCAGCTCAGCGACAGGCACAGATACGCAGTATTTT.

J is TRBJ2-7 and V is TRBV7-2; D perhaps matches TRBD2 (7 bases). The CDR3 has 14 amino acids. The germline V and J ends were trimmed by 9 bases and 0 bases, with 15 bases remaining between them. Germline V CDR1 and CDR2: SGHTA, FQGNSA. The CDR3 sequence: CASNLGGPSYEQYF. CDR3 sequence (DNA): TGTGCCAGTAACCTCGGGGGGCCCTCCTACGAGCAGTACTTC.

V usage is TRBV9 and J usage is TRBJ2-6, with a possible D match to TRBD1 (6 bases). Trimming pared 5 bases from V and 0 bases from J, leaving 12 bases between. Germline values: CDR1 SGDLS, CDR2 YYNGEE. There are 16 residues in the CDR3. In DNA, the CDR3 is TGTGCCAGCAGAGAGGGGGTCGACTCTGGGGCCAACGTCCTGACTTTC. Residues: CASREGVDSGANVLTF.

The chain uses TRBV7-2 and TRBJ1-6; no reliable D call. The CDR3 extends over 16 amino acids. V lost 5 bases to trimming and J lost 8 bases, with 19 bases between them. Germline CDR1 reads SGHTA; CDR2 reads FQGNSA. For the CDR3, the DNA is TGTGCCAGCAGCCACCTCTCGGGAGGGCTTCATTCACCCCTCCACTTT. Translation: CASSHLSGGLHSPLHF.

CDR3: CAITQDRAGYEQYF. For the CDR3, the DNA is TGTGCCATCACCCAGGACAGGGCCGGCTACGAGCAGTACTTC. The chain employs TRBV10-3 and TRBJ2-7, with TRBD1 identical over 8 bases. CDR3 length equals 14 residues. CDR1 ENHRY and CDR2 SYGVKD come from the germline V gene. Unmatched junction bases numbered 8, after V lost 7 bases and J lost 3 bases.

This clone came up once. The genes are TRBV7-3 and TRBJ2-3, with TRBD1 as a possible D gene (6 bases). The CDR3 is 13 residues long. V shed 5 bases and J shed 6 bases, with 12 bases lying between them. Germline CDR1 SGHTA, CDR2 FQGTGA. The CDR3 reads CASSVQGRDTQYF. The CDR3 DNA sequence: TGTGCCAGCAGCGTACAGGGTCGGGATACGCAGTATTTT.

The chain has TRBV19 and TRBJ2-1; 13 nucleotides agree with TRBD2. Unmatched junction bases numbered 10, after V lost 4 bases and J lost 4 bases. The germline gives CDR1 LNHDA, CDR2 SQIVND (reference sequence). CDR3 size: 18 residues. This chain's CDR3 is CASSTPSGLAGVYNEQFF. CDR3 bases: TGTGCCAGTAGTACACCCTCCGGACTAGCGGGAGTGTACAATGAGCAGTTCTTC.

This clone was picked up a small number of times. The CDR3, as DNA: TGTGCCAGGGCACAGCAGACGAGGACAGGGATAGGCATCGAGCAGTTCTTC. The encoded protein is CARAQQTRTGIGIEQFF. The chain couples TRBV27 to TRBJ2-1, with 8 bases identical to TRBD1. The CDR3 is 17 amino acids. CDR1 is MNHEY, CDR2 SMNVEV, per germline (reference sequence). V dropped 9 bases and J dropped 10; count of bases not matched to a gene: 23.

J is TRBJ2-6 and V is TRBV6-6; weak D call: TRBD1 (7 bases). Per germline, CDR1 MNHNY and CDR2 SVGAGI (reference sequence). Between the trimmed V and J ends, which lost 2 bases and 3 bases, there was a span of 11 bases. The CDR3 length is 16 residues. The CDR3 bases are TGTGCCAGCAGTTACCGCAGGGGGGATGGGGCCAACGTCCTGACTTTC. It specifies CASSYRRGDGANVLTF.

V is TRBV18 and J is TRBJ2-7, with TRBD2 matching over 11 bases. Germline CDR1 reads KGHSH; CDR2 reads LQKENI. The V and J ends lost 5 bases and 6 bases, in that order; junction bases with no gene match: 6. The CDR3 covers 14 residues. Here the CDR3 reads CASSSRTSGREQYF. The CDR3 DNA reads TGTGCCAGCTCATCCCGGACTAGCGGGCGCGAGCAGTACTTC.

A single count supports this clone. The rearrangement uses TRBV6-2 or TRBV6-3 and TRBJ2-7, with 8 bases that match TRBD1. The CDR3 covers 14 residues. V lost 7 bases and J lost 5; bases outside the gene matches: 10. Per the germline V gene, CDR1 is MNHEY and CDR2 is SVGEGT. CDR3 in DNA: TGTGCCAGCACCCCGACAGGGGTGGTCCACGAGCAGTACTTC. It translates to CASTPTGVVHEQYF.

The CDR3 DNA reads TGTGCCAGCAGCCCGACAACTAGCGGGGGGGCGAGTGAGCAGTTCTTC. This encodes CASSPTTSGGASEQFF. J is TRBJ2-1 and V is TRBV7-3; 13 nucleotides align to TRBD2. Germline CDR1 and CDR2: SGHTA and FQGTGA. The ends lost 5 bases at V and 9 bases at J; junction bases unmatched: 10. The CDR3 runs 16 residues. The full variable domain, in which reference TRBV7-3 and TRBJ2-1 provide the parts outside the CDR3, is GAGVSQTPSNKVTEKGKYVELRCDPISGHTALYWYRQSLGQGPEFLIYFQGTGAADDSGLPNDRFFAVRPEGSVSTLKIQRTERGDSAVYLCASSPTTSGGASEQFFGPGTRLTVL.

In this sample, this clone turned up once. The chain combines TRBV7-3 with TRBJ2-2; perhaps TRBD1 as D (6 bases). The germline V gene encodes CDR1 SGHTA and CDR2 FQGTGA. Deletions cut 2 bases from V and 0 bases from J, with 7 bases between. The CDR3 length is 15 residues. CDR3 DNA: TGTGCCAGCAGCTTAGACAGGTCGAACACCGGGGAGCTGTTTTTT. It encodes CASSLDRSNTGELFF.